The 17 T cell receptor beta chains listed next were all sequenced from one sample in a study of blood T cell repertoires in COVID-19. The protocol was immunoSEQ multiplex PCR, while the TCRdb copy is restricted to in-frame clones and leaves out a portion. The sample carries approximately 150,000 clones, approximately 80% recorded once. The specimen sequenced was PBMCs or T cells enriched from blood (not recorded which). The receptors here all came from a man aged 40-55 years who had recovered from COVID-19.

The chain employs TRBV9 and TRBJ1-2, with D possibly matching TRBD1 (6 bases). Germline values: CDR1 SGDLS, CDR2 YYNGEE. The V end lost 4 bases, the J end lost 3 bases, and 16 bases lay between the germline ends. The CDR3 sequence is 15 residues long. The chain's CDR3 is CASSPTPGDDYGYTF. The DNA of the CDR3 is TGTGCCAGCAGCCCCACCCCAGGGGACGACTATGGCTACACCTTC.

This chain links TRBV9 with TRBJ2-5; D is perhaps TRBD2 (6 bases). V shed 0 bases and J shed 3 bases, with 12 bases lying between them. The CDR3 contains 15 residues. Germline lookup yields CDR1 SGDLS and CDR2 YYNGEE. This chain's CDR3 is CASSVAGGVKETQYF. DNA of the CDR3: TGTGCCAGCAGCGTAGCCGGCGGGGTAAAAGAGACCCAGTACTTC.

Here the CDR3 DNA reads TGTGCCAGCAGCTTAGGTAACAGTGAAAAACTGTTTTTT. Translation gives CASSLGNSEKLFF. The V and J genes are TRBV11-2 and TRBJ1-4; D is undetermined. Germline values: CDR1 SGHAT, CDR2 FQNNGV. The V and J ends lost 1 base and 7 bases respectively, with 7 bases between them. The CDR3 runs to 13 residues.

This chain links TRBV4-1 with TRBJ2-3; 9 bases are a match to TRBD1. This CDR3 spans 16 amino acids. V lost 4 bases, J lost 2 bases, and 7 bases stayed unmatched. Per the germline V gene, CDR1 is MGHRA and CDR2 is YSYEKL. The CDR3 sequence: CASSLRTGDFTDTQYF. The CDR3 region has the DNA TGCGCCAGCAGCCTCCGGACAGGGGACTTCACAGATACGCAGTATTTT.

The gene calls are TRBV7-9 and TRBJ1-5; D gene ambiguous. V was clipped by 3 bases and J by 5 bases, with 5 bases between them. The CDR3 spans 12 residues. The germline V gene has CDR1 SEHNR and CDR2 FQNEAQ (reference sequence). CDR3 nucleotide sequence: TGTGCCAGCAGCTTTACGGATCAGCCCCAGCATTTT. Encoded protein: CASSFTDQPQHF.

The J gene is TRBJ2-5, the V gene TRBV2, with 12 bases that match TRBD1. Germline V gene data show CDR1 as SNHLY and CDR2 as FYNNEI. The ends lost 6 bases at V and 5 bases at J; junction bases unmatched: 7. The CDR3 spans 15 residues. This chain's CDR3 is CASRGQGAGSETQYF. CDR3 coding DNA: TGTGCCAGCAGGGGACAGGGGGCCGGGTCGGAGACCCAGTACTTC.

Only a few counts were recorded for this clone. The gene calls are TRBV11-3 and TRBJ2-1, with 11 positions matching TRBD2. The junction had 3 bases not matched to a gene; V was cut back by 0 bases and J by 11 bases. The CDR3 runs to 14 residues. Germline loops: CDR1 SGHNT, CDR2 YENEEA. The CDR3 protein is CASSLEGTSGKQFF. In DNA, the CDR3 is TGTGCCAGCAGCTTAGAGGGGACTAGCGGTAAGCAGTTCTTC.

The gene calls are TRBV5-1 and TRBJ1-6, with no clear D. Looked up from germline, CDR1 is SGHRS and CDR2 is YFSETQ. The V end lost 2 bases, the J end lost 0 bases, and 9 bases lay between the germline ends. The CDR3 loop spans 16 amino acids. The CDR3 nucleotides read TGCGCCAGCAGCTTTGATGCGGGCTCCTATAATTCACCCCTCCACTTT. Amino acids: CASSFDAGSYNSPLHF.

The chain combines TRBV2 with TRBJ1-1; 7 bases are a match to TRBD1. This CDR3 has 14 amino acids. In germline, CDR1 is SNHLY, CDR2 FYNNEI. V dropped 10 bases and J dropped 0; count of bases not matched to a gene: 8. The CDR3 region is CAKRTTGVNTEAFF. The CDR3 DNA reads TGTGCCAAGCGGACCACAGGGGTGAACACTGAAGCTTTCTTT.

The chain couples TRBV27 to TRBJ1-1; possibly TRBD1 for D (5 bases). The CDR3 is made up of 14 amino acids. Trimming took 4 bases from V and 1 from J, leaving 10 bases between them. Germline V gene data show CDR1 as MNHEY and CDR2 as SMNVEV (reference sequence). For the CDR3, the DNA is TGTGCCAGCAGTTCACCCGGGGGGAACACTGAAGCTTTCTTT. It codes for CASSSPGGNTEAFF.

The chain recombines TRBV6-5 with TRBJ2-2, with 9 bases that match TRBD2. Trimming removed 3 bases from V and 5 bases from J; junction bases left unmatched: 7. The CDR3 contains 16 residues. In germline, CDR1 is MNHEY, CDR2 SVGAGI. In DNA form, the CDR3 reads TGTGCCAGCAGTTATGATGGCGGGGGGGTTACCGGGGAGCTGTTTTTT. Its protein is CASSYDGGGVTGELFF.

The CDR3, as DNA: TGTGCCAGCAAGACACAGGGCACTGGAAACACCATATATTTT. Its translation: CASKTQGTGNTIYF. The V gene is TRBV6-5, the J gene TRBJ1-3, with D perhaps matching TRBD1 (6 bases). V lost 7 bases and J lost 2, with 12 bases in between. This CDR3 comprises 14 residues. Germline V gene lookup returns CDR1 MNHEY and CDR2 SVGAGI.

V and J are TRBV10-1 and TRBJ2-5; 7 nucleotides line up with TRBD2. With 5 bases clipped from V and 7 bases from J, the junction kept 10 bases outside the gene matches. The germline CDR1 and CDR2 sequences are WNHNN and SYGVQD (reference sequence). This CDR3 is built from 14 residues. CDR3 sequence: CASSFGLENVTQYF. The CDR3 DNA follows: TGCGCCAGCAGTTTCGGACTAGAAAACGTGACCCAGTACTTC.

Only a few counts were recorded for this clone. V usage is TRBV4-2 and J usage is TRBJ1-1; weak D call: TRBD1 (6 bases). CDR3 length: 15 amino acids. Germline V gene sequence: CDR1 LGHNA, CDR2 YNFKEQ. Trimming took off 0 bases at V and 5 bases at J, with 13 bases between the two ends. CDR3 protein: CASSQDWERGTEAFF. The CDR3 nucleotides read TGTGCCAGCAGCCAAGATTGGGAGAGGGGGACTGAAGCTTTCTTT.

The rearrangement links TRBV18 to TRBJ1-2; D gene unclear. The CDR3 runs 16 residues. V was cut by 3 bases and J by 0 bases, with 14 bases left in between. CDR1 and CDR2 (germline): KGHSH, LQKENI. The CDR3 DNA is TGTGCCAGCTCACCGGTTAGGGAGGGAGCTAACTATGGCTACACCTTC. Its translation is CASSPVREGANYGYTF.

This sequence joins TRBV2 and TRBJ2-3; a possible D gene is TRBD2 (7 bases). The CDR3 is 14 amino acids. Trimming pared 3 bases from V and 4 bases from J, leaving 11 bases between. Germline V gene data show CDR1 as SNHLY and CDR2 as FYNNEI. CDR3 nucleotides: TGTGCCAGCAGTGAGGGGGGGCCCGCAGATACGCAGTATTTT. Its translation: CASSEGGPADTQYF.

The J gene is TRBJ1-1, the V gene TRBV5-4; 8 bases agree with TRBD1. The V segment lost 4 bases and the J segment 6 bases; nucleotides outside the gene matches: 14. The CDR3 spans 16 residues. Germline V gene lookup returns CDR1 SGHNT and CDR2 YYREEE (reference sequence). CDR3 sequence (DNA): TGTGCCAGCAGCCCCGCCAGGGCAGGGGGCTCCTCTGAAGCTTTCTTT. Amino acids: CASSPARAGGSSEAFF.